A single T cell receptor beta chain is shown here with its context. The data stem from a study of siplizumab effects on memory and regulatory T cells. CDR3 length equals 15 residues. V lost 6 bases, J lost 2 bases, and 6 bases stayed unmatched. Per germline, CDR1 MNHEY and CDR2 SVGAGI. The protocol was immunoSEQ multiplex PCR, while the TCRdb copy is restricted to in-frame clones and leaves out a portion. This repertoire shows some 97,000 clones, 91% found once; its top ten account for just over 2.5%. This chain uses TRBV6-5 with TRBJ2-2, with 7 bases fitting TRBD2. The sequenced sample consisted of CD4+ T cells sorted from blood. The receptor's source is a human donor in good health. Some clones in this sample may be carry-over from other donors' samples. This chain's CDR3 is CASRKPGGNTGELFF. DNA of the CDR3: TGTGCCAGCAGGAAGCCGGGGGGTAACACCGGGGAGCTGTTTTTT.